This paragraph covers one T cell receptor (beta chain) sequence. This sample stems from a study of blood T cell repertoires in COVID-19. Study context: Acute and convalescent COVID-19 samples came from the United States, Italy and Spain. Nucleic acid was either cDNA or gDNA, and it came from T cells, B-cell-depleted T cells, or PBMCs.

This CDR3 comprises 16 residues. V lost 1 base, J lost 4 bases, and 17 bases lay in between. Germline V lookup: CDR1 SGHTA, CDR2 FQGNSA. Some clones are missing from TCRdb's copy, which holds only in-frame ones; the method was immunoSEQ multiplex PCR. The repertoire consists of some 370,000 clones, with 90% occurring once and the leading ten covering around 7%. The chain is built from TRBV7-2 and TRBJ2-7; D is possibly TRBD2 (5 bases). This TCR was recovered from a man younger than 35 with active or convalescent COVID-19. Material: peripheral blood. The CDR3: CASSLGLAGSVYEQYF. As DNA, the CDR3 is TGTGCCAGCAGCTTAGGGTTGGCGGGTTCAGTTTACGAGCAGTACTTC.